This record concerns one T cell receptor beta chain sequence. What it binds is unknown. The junction had 9 bases not matched to a gene; V was cut back by 4 bases and J by 6 bases. This CDR3 has 15 amino acids. Germline CDR1 is SGDLS and CDR2 is YYNGEE. This sample was included in a study of a mutant IDH1 vaccine in newly diagnosed glioma. Study in general: Patients got their first vaccination 4-6 weeks after radiotherapy alone, or with temozolomide cycles.

As for time point: week 35, safety follow-up. What each vaccine dose contained was 300 ug of mutant IDH1 20-mer peptide, accompanied by topical imiquimod. Donor tumors were new WHO grade 3 or 4 IDH1-mutant, ATRX-lost astrocytomas. The table came from immunoSEQ multiplex PCR; TCRdb's copy has only in-frame clones and leaves some out. The table records approximately 60,000 clones, approximately 87% of them present only once. Sequenced material: PBMCs, taken from a glioma patient whose treatment included an IDH1 peptide vaccine. This TCR was recovered from a man in his forties or fifties with glioma. The chain employs TRBV9 and TRBJ2-2; 7 positions match TRBD2. The CDR3 region has the DNA TGTGCCAGCAGCTCCAGGCGGGAGCGGGCCGGGGAGCTGTTTTTT. This codes for CASSSRRERAGELFF.